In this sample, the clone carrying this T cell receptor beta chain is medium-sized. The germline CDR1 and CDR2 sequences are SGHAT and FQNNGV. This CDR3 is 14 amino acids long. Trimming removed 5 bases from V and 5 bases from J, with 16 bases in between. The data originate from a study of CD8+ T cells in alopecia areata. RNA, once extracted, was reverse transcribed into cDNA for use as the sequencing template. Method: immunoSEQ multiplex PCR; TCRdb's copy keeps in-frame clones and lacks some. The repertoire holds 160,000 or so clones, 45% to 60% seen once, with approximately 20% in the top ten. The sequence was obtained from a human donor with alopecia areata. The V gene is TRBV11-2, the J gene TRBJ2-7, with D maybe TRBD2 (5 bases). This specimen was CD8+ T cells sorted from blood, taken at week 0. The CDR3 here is CASSNRAVANEQYF. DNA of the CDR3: TGTGCCAGCAGCAACCGAGCGGTTGCTAACGAGCAGTACTTC.